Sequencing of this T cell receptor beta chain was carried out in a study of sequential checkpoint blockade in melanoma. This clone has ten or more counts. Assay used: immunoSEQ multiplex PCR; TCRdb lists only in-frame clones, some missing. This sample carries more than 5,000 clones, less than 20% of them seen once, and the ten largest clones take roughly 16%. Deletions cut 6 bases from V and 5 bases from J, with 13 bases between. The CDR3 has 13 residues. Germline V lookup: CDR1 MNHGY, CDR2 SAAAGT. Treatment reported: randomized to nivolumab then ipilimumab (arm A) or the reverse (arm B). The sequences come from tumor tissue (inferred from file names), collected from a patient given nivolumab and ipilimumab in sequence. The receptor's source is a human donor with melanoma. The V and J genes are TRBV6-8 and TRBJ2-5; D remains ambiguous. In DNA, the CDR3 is TGTGCCAGCAGACCCGGAACTTCGGAGACCCAGTACTTC. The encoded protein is CASRPGTSETQYF.